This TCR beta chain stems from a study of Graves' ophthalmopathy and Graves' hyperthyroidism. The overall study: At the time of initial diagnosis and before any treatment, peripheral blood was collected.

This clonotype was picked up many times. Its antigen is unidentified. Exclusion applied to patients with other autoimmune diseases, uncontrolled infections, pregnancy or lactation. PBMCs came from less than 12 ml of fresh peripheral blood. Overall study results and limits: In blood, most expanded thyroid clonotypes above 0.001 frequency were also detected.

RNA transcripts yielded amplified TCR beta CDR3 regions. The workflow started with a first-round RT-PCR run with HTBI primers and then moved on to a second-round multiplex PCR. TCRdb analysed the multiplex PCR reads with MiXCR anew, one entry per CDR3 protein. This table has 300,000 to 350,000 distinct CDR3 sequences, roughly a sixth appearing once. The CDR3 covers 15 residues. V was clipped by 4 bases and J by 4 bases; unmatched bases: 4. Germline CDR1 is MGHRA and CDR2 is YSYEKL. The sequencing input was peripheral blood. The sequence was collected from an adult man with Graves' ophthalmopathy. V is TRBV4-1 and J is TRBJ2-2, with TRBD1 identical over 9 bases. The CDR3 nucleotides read TGCGCCAGCAGCCCGGACAGGGGTCCCACCGGGGAGCTGTTTTTT. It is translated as CASSPDRGPTGELFF.